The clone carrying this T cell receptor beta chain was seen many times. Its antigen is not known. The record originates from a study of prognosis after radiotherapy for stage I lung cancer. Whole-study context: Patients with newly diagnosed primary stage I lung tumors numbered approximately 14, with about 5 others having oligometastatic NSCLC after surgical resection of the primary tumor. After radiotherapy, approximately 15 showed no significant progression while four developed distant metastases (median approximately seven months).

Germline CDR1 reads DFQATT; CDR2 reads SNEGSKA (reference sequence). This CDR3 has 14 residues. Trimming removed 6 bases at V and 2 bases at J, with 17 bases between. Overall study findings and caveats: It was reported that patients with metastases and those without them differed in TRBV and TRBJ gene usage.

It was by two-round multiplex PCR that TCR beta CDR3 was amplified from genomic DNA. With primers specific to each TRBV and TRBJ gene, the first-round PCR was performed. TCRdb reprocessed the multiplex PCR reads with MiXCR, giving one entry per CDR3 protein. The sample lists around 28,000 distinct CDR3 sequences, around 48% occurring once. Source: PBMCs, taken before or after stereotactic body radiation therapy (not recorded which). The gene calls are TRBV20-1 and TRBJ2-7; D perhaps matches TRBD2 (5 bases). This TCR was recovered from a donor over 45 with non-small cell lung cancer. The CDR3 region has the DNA TGCAGTGCCCAAGGAGGATTCCCCGCCTACGAGCAGTACTTC. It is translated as CSAQGGFPAYEQYF.